The 27 T cell receptor beta chains presented below share a single source sample, sequenced in a study of stem cell transplantation in POMP-related autoinflammatory disease. Sequenced by immunoSEQ multiplex PCR; TCRdb stores in-frame clones only, minus some. This table has 30,000 or so clones, roughly 88% appearing once. This sample comprised CD4+ T cells from PBMCs, obtained before stem cell transplantation. Source of these receptors: a human donor with POMP-related autoinflammation and immune dysregulation (PRAID).

This chain uses TRBV7-9 with TRBJ1-2; D is unresolved. CDR3 length: 14 amino acids. The germline gives CDR1 SEHNR, CDR2 FQNEAQ (reference sequence). Trimming stripped 1 base from V and 4 bases from J, with 10 bases between. The CDR3 loop is CASSLVGLTYGYTF. CDR3 DNA: TGTGCCAGCAGCTTAGTAGGGCTGACCTATGGCTACACCTTC.

The chain uses TRBV19 and TRBJ2-5; 10 nucleotides align to TRBD1. This CDR3 comprises 15 residues. The V gene's germline CDR1 is LNHDA and CDR2 SQIVND (reference sequence). Trimming took 4 bases from V and 4 from J; bases not matched to a gene: 6. CDR3 region: CASSTQGQGTETQYF. The DNA of the CDR3 is TGTGCCAGTAGTACTCAGGGACAGGGGACAGAGACCCAGTACTTC.

This chain connects TRBV5-6 to TRBJ2-7; TRBD2 agrees at 11 bases. Germline V gene lookup returns CDR1 SGHDT and CDR2 YYEEEE. After removal of 4 bases from V and 3 bases from J, the junction contained 6 bases not matched to a gene. This CDR3 is built from 15 residues. The CDR3 DNA sequence: TGTGCCAGCAGCCCACTAGCGGGGGAACTCTACGAGCAGTACTTC. Translation: CASSPLAGELYEQYF. Using reference TRBV5-6 and TRBJ2-7 for the parts outside the CDR3, the full variable domain is DAGVTQSPTHLIKTRGQQVTLRCSPKSGHDTVSWYQQALGQGPQFIFQYYEEEERQRGNFPDRFSGHQFPNYSSELNVNALLLGDSALYLCASSPLAGELYEQYFGPGTRLTVT.

The V and J genes are TRBV18 and TRBJ1-2, with D unclear. The length of the CDR3 is 12 residues. Germline V gene lookup returns CDR1 KGHSH and CDR2 LQKENI. Trimming stripped 1 base from V and 5 bases from J, with 5 bases between. The CDR3 nucleotides are TGTGCCAGCTCACCACGAACTTATGGCTACACCTTC. Its translation: CASSPRTYGYTF. Supplemented by reference TRBV18 and TRBJ1-2, the full variable domain reads NAGVMQNPRHLVRRRGQEARLRCSPMKGHSHVYWYRQLPEEGLKFMVYLQKENIIDESGMPKERFSAEFPKEGPSILRIQQVVRGDSAAYFCASSPRTYGYTFGSGTRLTVV.

The V and J genes are TRBV5-1 and TRBJ2-3; 8 nucleotides line up with TRBD2. V lost 1 base to trimming and J lost 2 bases; unmatched junction nucleotides: 12. Germline-derived CDR1 and CDR2 are SGHRS and YFSETQ. The CDR3 covers 18 residues. CDR3 nucleotides: TGCGCCAGCAGCTTGTCCTACGGCGGGGGGTCTTACACAGATACGCAGTATTTT. Translating it yields CASSLSYGGGSYTDTQYF.

V usage is TRBV6-1 and J usage is TRBJ1-2; TRBD1 matches at 7 bases. This CDR3 has 11 residues. The V gene end was trimmed by 6 bases and the J gene end by 13 bases; junction bases not matched to a gene: 8. Germline CDR1 reads MNHNS; CDR2 reads SASEGT. This CDR3 is CASSDRVGSTF. The CDR3 DNA reads TGTGCCAGCAGCGACAGGGTCGGGTCCACCTTC.

The chain combines TRBV5-6 with TRBJ2-5, with a weak D call TRBD1 (5 bases). The V gene's germline CDR1 is SGHDT and CDR2 YYEEEE. This CDR3 is 14 amino acids long. Trimming cost V 3 bases and J 5 bases, with 14 bases left between them. The CDR3 nucleotides read TGTGCCAGCAGCTCAGGACACCCTCGGGAGACCCAGTACTTC. This codes for CASSSGHPRETQYF.

This chain connects TRBV5-1 to TRBJ1-2; 7 bases align to TRBD1. The CDR3 is 15 residues long. Trimming took 1 base from V and 5 from J; bases not matched to a gene: 8. In germline, CDR1 is SGHRS, CDR2 YFSETQ. Here the CDR3 reads CASSLSGGRRYGYTF. The CDR3 DNA sequence: TGCGCCAGCAGCTTGTCAGGGGGAAGAAGGTATGGCTACACCTTC. The variable domain in full, with the rest retrieved from reference TRBV5-1 and TRBJ1-2, is KAGVTQTPRYLIKTRGQQVTLSCSPISGHRSVSWYQQTPGQGLQFLFEYFSETQRNKGNFPGRFSGRQFSNSRSEMNVSTLELGDSALYLCASSLSGGRRYGYTFGSGTRLTVV.

The gene calls are TRBV7-2 and TRBJ2-1, with D possibly TRBD2 on 5 matching bases. The CDR3 consists of 13 residues. The V gene's germline CDR1 is SGHTA and CDR2 FQGNSA. V dropped 2 bases and J dropped 8 bases, with 10 bases sitting between them. The CDR3 protein is CASSLRGFDEQFF. CDR3 DNA sequence: TGTGCCAGCAGCTTACGAGGGTTTGATGAGCAGTTCTTC.

CDR3 region: CASSLFGTYWMNTEAFF. The CDR3 coding sequence is TGCGCCAGCAGCTTGTTTGGGACCTATTGGATGAACACTGAAGCTTTCTTT. The V gene is TRBV5-1, the J gene TRBJ1-1; TRBD1 is a possible D gene (5 bases). CDR3 length: 17 residues. The germline V gene encodes CDR1 SGHRS and CDR2 YFSETQ. With 1 base removed from V and 0 bases from J, the gap between germline ends came to 16 bases.

This clone was seen just once. The chain carries TRBV7-2 and TRBJ2-3; perhaps TRBD2 as D (5 bases). Trimming removed 1 base from V and 6 bases from J, with 14 bases in between. CDR1 is SGHTA, CDR2 FQGNSA, per germline. CDR3 length equals 15 residues. Here the CDR3 reads CASSLVAVRGDTQYF. The CDR3 DNA follows: TGTGCCAGCAGCTTAGTTGCGGTGCGAGGGGATACGCAGTATTTT.

The rearrangement joins TRBV4-1 to TRBJ2-1, with 7 bases matching TRBD2. Per the germline V gene, CDR1 is MGHRA and CDR2 is YSYEKL. With 1 base clipped from V and 0 bases from J, the junction kept 12 bases outside the gene matches. The CDR3 extends over 19 amino acids. The CDR3 spells CASSQATLAAMSSYNEQFF. CDR3 sequence (DNA): TGCGCCAGCAGCCAAGCTACGCTAGCGGCTATGAGCTCCTACAATGAGCAGTTCTTC.

V usage is TRBV5-1 and J usage is TRBJ1-1; a possible D gene is TRBD1 (6 bases). The CDR3 sequence is 15 residues long. Germline V gives CDR1 SGHRS, CDR2 YFSETQ. V lost 7 bases, J lost 0 bases, and 16 bases lay in between. The CDR3 region is CASLPGALMNTEAFF. CDR3 sequence (DNA): TGCGCCAGCTTACCAGGGGCCCTCATGAACACTGAAGCTTTCTTT.

The rearrangement links TRBV18 to TRBJ2-6; D possibly corresponds to TRBD1 (6 bases). The V end was cut by 1 base, the J end by 0 bases, with 13 bases between. Looked up from germline, CDR1 is KGHSH and CDR2 is LQKENI. This CDR3 comprises 18 residues. This CDR3 is CASSPLTGWTSGANVLTF. The CDR3 DNA is TGTGCCAGCTCACCACTGACAGGCTGGACCTCTGGGGCCAACGTCCTGACTTTC.

This clone turned up a few times. This sequence joins TRBV19 and TRBJ2-2, with D perhaps given as TRBD1 or TRBD2 (5 bases each). V gave up 7 bases and J gave up 7 bases, with 16 bases separating them. The V gene's germline CDR1 is LNHDA and CDR2 SQIVND (reference sequence). This CDR3 comprises 14 residues. The CDR3 coding sequence is TGTGCCAGTATCAAGGGACCGGCGGGCGGGGAGCTGTTTTTT. It specifies CASIKGPAGGELFF.

The gene calls are TRBV18 and TRBJ2-3; 7 nucleotides align to TRBD1. The J segment lost 2 bases and the V segment lost 1 base, leaving 6 bases of the junction unmatched. The V gene's germline CDR1 is KGHSH and CDR2 LQKENI. This CDR3 is built from 16 residues. CDR3 sequence reads: CASSPRPGTATDTQYF. DNA of the CDR3: TGTGCCAGCTCACCACGGCCCGGGACAGCCACAGATACGCAGTATTTT.

The V and J genes are TRBV5-1 and TRBJ2-7; TRBD1 matches at 8 bases. The germline gives CDR1 SGHRS, CDR2 YFSETQ. The CDR3 totals 17 residues. V lost 0 bases to trimming and J lost 6 bases; unmatched junction nucleotides: 14. CDR3 coding DNA: TGCGCCAGCAGCTTGGCCCGAGGCGGGACAGGCTTTGGCGAGCAGTACTTC. Protein sequence: CASSLARGGTGFGEQYF.

V gene TRBV5-1 combines with J gene TRBJ1-1, with unresolved D. CDR1 is SGHRS, CDR2 YFSETQ, per germline. V was cut by 0 bases and J by 4 bases, with 13 bases left in between. The CDR3 loop spans 15 amino acids. The DNA of the CDR3 is TGCGCCAGCAGCTTGGGTATAAACCGGGGCACTGAAGCTTTCTTT. Its translation: CASSLGINRGTEAFF. The variable domain in full, completed from reference TRBV5-1 and TRBJ1-1, reads KAGVTQTPRYLIKTRGQQVTLSCSPISGHRSVSWYQQTPGQGLQFLFEYFSETQRNKGNFPGRFSGRQFSNSRSEMNVSTLELGDSALYLCASSLGINRGTEAFFGQGTRLTVV.

This sequence joins TRBV7-6 and TRBJ2-7, with 10 bases matching TRBD2. In germline, CDR1 is SGHVS, CDR2 FNYEAQ. The ends lost 5 bases at V and 7 bases at J; junction bases unmatched: 11. The CDR3 is 15 residues long. This chain's CDR3 is CASSTRLAGVGEQYF. The CDR3 nucleotides are TGTGCCAGCAGCACCCGCCTAGCGGGGGTGGGTGAGCAGTACTTC. Together with reference TRBV7-6 and TRBJ2-7, the CDR3 gives the full variable domain: GAGVSQSPRYKVTKRGQDVALRCDPISGHVSLYWYRQALGQGPEFLTYFNYEAQQDKSGLPNDRFSAERPEGSISTLTIQRTEQRDSAMYRCASSTRLAGVGEQYFGPGTRLTVT.

V gene TRBV5-1 combines with J gene TRBJ1-1; 7 nucleotides line up with TRBD1. Germline trimming cut 4 bases from V and 0 bases from J; bases unmatched to any gene: 9. Germline V gene sequence: CDR1 SGHRS, CDR2 YFSETQ. The CDR3 spans 16 residues. CDR3 region: CASSPDTGVLNTEAFF. The CDR3 DNA reads TGCGCCAGCAGCCCTGATACAGGGGTGTTGAACACTGAAGCTTTCTTT.

This chain links TRBV9 with TRBJ2-5; TRBD2 agrees at 10 bases. The CDR3 spans 15 residues. Germline values: CDR1 SGDLS, CDR2 YYNGEE. Trimming cost V 3 bases and J 4 bases; bases outside gene matches: 6. The CDR3 DNA is TGTGCCAGCAGCGCTAGCGGGAGCCGAGGAGAGACCCAGTACTTC. Encoded protein: CASSASGSRGETQYF.

This clone has only a few counts. J is TRBJ1-1 and V is TRBV19; perhaps TRBD1 as D (5 bases). Germline CDR1 is LNHDA and CDR2 is SQIVND (reference sequence). The CDR3 sequence is 12 residues long. The V end lost 8 bases, the J end lost 6 bases, and 13 bases lay between the germline ends. This chain's CDR3 is CASRGRGAEAFF. The CDR3 bases are TGTGCCAGTCGGGGGAGAGGCGCTGAAGCTTTCTTT.

The chain recombines TRBV2 with TRBJ1-6, with 10 bases aligning to TRBD1. The length of the CDR3 is 14 residues. Germline CDR1 reads SNHLY; CDR2 reads FYNNEI. J gave up 10 bases and V 6 bases, and 6 bases lay outside the gene matches. CDR3 nucleotides: TGTGCCAGCAGCCCGGGACAGGGGAACTCACCCCTCCACTTT. The encoded protein is CASSPGQGNSPLHF.

V and J are TRBV2 and TRBJ2-3; 8 bases line up with TRBD1. In germline, CDR1 is SNHLY, CDR2 FYNNEI. V was pared by 7 bases and J by 9 bases, with 15 bases of the junction left unmatched. The CDR3 is made up of 15 amino acids. CDR3 loop: CASNSRGPFEGTQYF. The DNA for the CDR3 is TGTGCCAGCAATTCCAGGGGGCCTTTCGAGGGCACGCAGTATTTT.

CDR3 DNA: TGTGCCAGCAGCCCCCCTGGGACAGGGAGAAGTGGCGAGCAGTACTTC. Its translation: CASSPPGTGRSGEQYF. The genes are TRBV9 and TRBJ2-7; 9 positions agree with TRBD1. The J segment lost 6 bases and the V segment lost 4 bases, leaving 14 bases of the junction unmatched. Germline lookup yields CDR1 SGDLS and CDR2 YYNGEE. The CDR3 loop spans 16 amino acids.

This sequence joins TRBV5-1 and TRBJ2-5, with D maybe TRBD1 (5 bases). Germline-derived CDR1 and CDR2 are SGHRS and YFSETQ. The CDR3 contains 16 residues. Deletions cut 0 bases from V and 1 base from J, with 13 bases between. The CDR3: CASSLEGLPVQETQYF. For the CDR3, the DNA is TGCGCCAGCAGCTTGGAGGGGCTACCCGTCCAAGAGACCCAGTACTTC.

The V and J genes are TRBV5-1 and TRBJ1-1, with 11 nucleotides matching TRBD1. V trimming: 4 bases; J trimming: 7 bases; junction bases outside the gene matches: 12. Germline values: CDR1 SGHRS, CDR2 YFSETQ. The CDR3 runs 16 residues. DNA for the CDR3: TGCGCCAGCAGCCCCCTATGGACAGGGGGCCTACTTGAAGCTTTCTTT. It encodes CASSPLWTGGLLEAFF.